This T cell receptor (beta chain) was identified in a study of OX40 agonist ivuxolimab in advanced cancers. Study-wide findings and caveats: Blood T cells, both CD4+ and CD8+, expanded clonally by week 6 at 0.1 to 3.0 mg/kg.

To note about this clone: The antigen is not known.

CDR1 is SEHNR, CDR2 FQNEAQ, per germline (reference sequence). The germline V and J ends were trimmed by 4 bases and 10 bases, with 14 bases remaining between them. The CDR3 contains 13 residues. Data came from immunoSEQ multiplex PCR; TCRdb stores just in-frame clones and leaves some out. The sample comprises tens of thousands of clones, roughly 85% of which are singletons, and approximately 3.6% rests with the top ten. The J gene is TRBJ2-1, the V gene TRBV7-9; D remains ambiguous. This clonotype was obtained from an adult with an advanced solid tumor such as melanoma, head and neck, liver or kidney cancer. The source material was CD4+ or CD8+ T cells sorted from blood, sampled in a trial of the OX40 agonist ivuxolimab. The CDR3 coding sequence is TGTGCCAGCAGCTCCCGAGGACCGTGGGAGCAGTTCTTC. Translating gives CASSSRGPWEQFF.